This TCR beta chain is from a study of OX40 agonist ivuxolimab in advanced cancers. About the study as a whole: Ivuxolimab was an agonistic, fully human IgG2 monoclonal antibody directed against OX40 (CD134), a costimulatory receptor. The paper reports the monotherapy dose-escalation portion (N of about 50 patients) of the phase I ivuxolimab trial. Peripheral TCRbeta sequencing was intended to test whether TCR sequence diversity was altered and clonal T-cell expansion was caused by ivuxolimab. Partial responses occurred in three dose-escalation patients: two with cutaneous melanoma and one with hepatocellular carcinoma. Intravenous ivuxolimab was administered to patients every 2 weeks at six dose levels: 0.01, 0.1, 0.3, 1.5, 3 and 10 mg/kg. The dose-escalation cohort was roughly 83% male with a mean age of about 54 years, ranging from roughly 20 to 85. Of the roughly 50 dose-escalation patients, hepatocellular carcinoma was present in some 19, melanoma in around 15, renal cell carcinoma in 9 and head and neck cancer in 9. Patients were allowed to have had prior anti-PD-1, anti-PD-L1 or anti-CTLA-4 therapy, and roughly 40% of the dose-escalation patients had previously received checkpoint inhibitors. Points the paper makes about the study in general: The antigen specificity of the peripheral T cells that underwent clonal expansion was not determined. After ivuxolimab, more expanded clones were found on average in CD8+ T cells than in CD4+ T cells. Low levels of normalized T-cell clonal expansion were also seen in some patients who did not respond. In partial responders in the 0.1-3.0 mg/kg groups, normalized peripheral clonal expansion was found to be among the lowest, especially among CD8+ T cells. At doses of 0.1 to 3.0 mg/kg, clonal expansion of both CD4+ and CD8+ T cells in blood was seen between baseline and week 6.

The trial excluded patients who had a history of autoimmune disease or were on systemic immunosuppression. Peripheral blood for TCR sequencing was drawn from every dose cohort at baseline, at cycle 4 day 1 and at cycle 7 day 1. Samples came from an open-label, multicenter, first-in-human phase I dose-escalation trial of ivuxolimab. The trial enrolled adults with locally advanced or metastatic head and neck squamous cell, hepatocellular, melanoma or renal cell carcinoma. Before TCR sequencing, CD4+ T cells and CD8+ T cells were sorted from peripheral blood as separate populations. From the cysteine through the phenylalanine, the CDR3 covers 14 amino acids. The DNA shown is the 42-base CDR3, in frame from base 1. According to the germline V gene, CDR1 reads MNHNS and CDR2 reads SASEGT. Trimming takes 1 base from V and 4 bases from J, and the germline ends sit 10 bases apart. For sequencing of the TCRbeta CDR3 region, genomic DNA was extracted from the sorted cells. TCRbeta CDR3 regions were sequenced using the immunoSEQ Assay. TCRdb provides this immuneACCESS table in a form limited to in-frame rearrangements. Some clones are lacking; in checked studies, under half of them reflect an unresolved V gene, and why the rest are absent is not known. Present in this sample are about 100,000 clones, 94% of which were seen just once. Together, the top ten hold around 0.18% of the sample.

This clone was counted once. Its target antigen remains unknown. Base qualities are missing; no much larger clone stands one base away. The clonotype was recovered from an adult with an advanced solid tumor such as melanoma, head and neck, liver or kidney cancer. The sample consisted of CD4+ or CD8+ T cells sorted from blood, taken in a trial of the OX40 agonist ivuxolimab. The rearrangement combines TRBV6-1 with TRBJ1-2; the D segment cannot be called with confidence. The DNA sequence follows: TGTGCCAGCAGTGAAGGGCCGTACAGCTATGGCTACACCTTC. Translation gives CASSEGPYSYGYTF.